The rows below give T cell receptor beta chains drawn from one sample of a study of blood T cell dynamics during melanoma immunotherapy. Assay: immunoSEQ multiplex PCR; the TCRdb copy retains only in-frame clones and omits some. The sample lists tens of thousands of clones; 85% to 90% were seen once. The material sequenced was blood, taken from a patient treated with checkpoint blockade. Every receptor here comes from a human donor with melanoma. Each CDR3 is given with its conserved first and last residue. A D gene is named only where the DNA matches it firmly. The listing skips clone size in some rows; elsewhere it reads once, few, many or a size class.

d_gene,j_gene,v_gene,abundance,CDR3aa,CDR3nt
NA,TRBJ1-2,TRBV5-1,NA,CASSSIGPHGYTF,TGCGCCAGCAGCTCGATAGGTCCACATGGCTACACCTTC
NA,TRBJ1-1,TRBV10-1,NA,CASSAAGTEAFF,TGCGCCAGCAGTGCTGCGGGGACTGAAGCTTTCTTT
NA,TRBJ2-7,TRBV7-8,NA,CASSLGQYEQYF,TGTGCCAGCAGCTTAGGTCAGTACGAGCAGTACTTC
NA,TRBJ2-6,TRBV4-1,NA,CASSPSTQGSGANVLTF,TGCGCCAGCAGCCCGTCGACACAGGGATCTGGGGCCAACGTCCTGACTTTC
NA,TRBJ2-7,TRBV12-2,NA,CASRFPGATTEQYF,TGTGCAAGTCGCTTTCCGGGAGCCACTACCGAGCAGTACTTC
NA,TRBJ2-7,TRBV5-1,NA,CASSLVVGLEQYF,TGCGCCAGCAGCTTGGTTGTAGGTCTCGAGCAGTACTTC
NA,TRBJ2-6,TRBV27,NA,CASSFTYSGANVLTF,TGTGCCAGCAGTTTCACCTACTCTGGGGCCAACGTCCTGACTTTC
TRBD2,TRBJ2-1,TRBV5-4,NA,CASSLGLAVRNEQFF,TGTGCCAGCAGCTTGGGACTAGCAGTGCGCAATGAGCAGTTCTTC
TRBD2,TRBJ2-1,TRBV19,once,CASSTLAATRGNEQFF,TGTGCCAGTAGTACCCTAGCGGCCACAAGGGGCAATGAGCAGTTCTTC
NA,TRBJ2-7,TRBV6-5,NA,CASSAARDTSYEQYF,TGTGCCAGCAGTGCGGCCCGGGACACTTCCTACGAGCAGTACTTC
NA,TRBJ1-2,TRBV30,NA,CAWSVTYGYTF,TGTGCCTGGAGTGTGACGTATGGCTACACCTTC
TRBD1,TRBJ2-7,TRBV28,NA,CASSSPRDSYYEQYF,TGTGCCAGCAGCAGCCCCCGGGACAGCTACTACGAGCAGTACTTC
TRBD1,TRBJ1-5,TRBV6-5,few,CASRKGQGNQPQHF,TGTGCCAGCAGAAAGGGACAGGGGAATCAGCCCCAGCATTTT
NA,TRBJ2-5,TRBV7-2,NA,CASSRRGAGKQETQYF,TGTGCCAGCAGCCGGCGTGGGGCGGGCAAACAAGAGACCCAGTACTTC
NA,TRBJ1-2,TRBV20-1,once,CSAARRGGYTF,TGCAGTGCTGCCCGCAGGGGAGGCTACACCTTC
TRBD1,TRBJ2-3,TRBV2,NA,CASSDSRGTDRKGRQYF,TGTGCCAGCAGTGATTCTAGGGGGACAGACCGCAAGGGGAGGCAGTATTTT
TRBD1,TRBJ2-7,TRBV5-1,NA,CASSVDRVVSEQYF,TGCGCCAGCAGCGTTGACAGGGTTGTCTCCGAGCAGTACTTC
NA,TRBJ1-1,TRBV5-1,NA,CASSLSAGRVNTEAFF,TGCGCCAGCAGCTTGTCGGCAGGTAGGGTGAACACTGAAGCTTTCTTT
NA,TRBJ2-7,TRBV5-6,NA,CASSLLSGRTYEQYF,TGTGCCAGCAGCTTGTTGTCGGGCCGAACCTACGAGCAGTACTTC
TRBD1,TRBJ1-2,TRBV6-1,NA,CASSEAPGQVSGYTF,TGTGCCAGCAGTGAAGCGCCAGGACAGGTCTCTGGCTACACCTTC
NA,TRBJ1-1,TRBV19,NA,CASRGPTNTEAFF,TGTGCCAGTAGGGGGCCGACGAACACTGAAGCTTTCTTT
NA,TRBJ2-7,TRBV5-1,few,CASSLAGAPYEQYF,TGCGCCAGCAGCTTGGCGGGGGCCCCCTACGAGCAGTACTTC
NA,TRBJ1-2,TRBV11-3,NA,CASSPRGDLYGYTF,TGTGCCAGCAGCCCCCGAGGGGACCTCTATGGCTACACCTTC
NA,TRBJ2-1,TRBV14,once,CASSQEQTSQAYNEQFF,TGTGCCAGCAGCCAAGAGCAGACTAGTCAAGCCTACAATGAGCAGTTCTTC
TRBD1,TRBJ2-2,TRBV5-1,NA,CASSIGQGNTGELFF,TGCGCCAGCAGCATAGGACAGGGGAACACCGGGGAGCTGTTTTTT
TRBD2,TRBJ2-1,TRBV7-2,NA,CASSLVAGGSSYNEQFF,TGTGCCAGCAGCTTAGTAGCGGGAGGGAGCTCCTACAATGAGCAGTTCTTC
TRBD2,TRBJ2-1,TRBV28,NA,CASSSPSGRYNEQFF,TGTGCCAGCAGTTCCCCTAGCGGCCGCTACAATGAGCAGTTCTTC
NA,TRBJ2-5,TRBV5-1,NA,CASSLQAYQETQYF,TGCGCCAGCAGTTTACAGGCGTACCAAGAGACCCAGTACTTC
NA,TRBJ1-4,TRBV7-9,NA,CASSGGRKTNEKLFF,TGTGCCAGCAGCGGGGGAAGGAAAACTAATGAAAAACTGTTTTTT
NA,TRBJ2-1,TRBV11-3,NA,CASSHPPRGGHNEQFF,TGTGCCAGCAGCCATCCCCCCAGAGGAGGTCACAATGAGCAGTTCTTC
NA,TRBJ1-1,TRBV11-3,NA,CASSLSGNTEAFF,TGTGCCAGCAGCTTAAGCGGTAACACTGAAGCTTTCTTT
NA,TRBJ1-3,TRBV19,few,CASSIGGSSGNTIYF,TGTGCCAGTAGTATCGGGGGTTCCTCTGGAAACACCATATATTTT
TRBD1,TRBJ1-5,TRBV2,NA,CASSAGDRSYSNQPQHF,TGTGCCAGCAGCGCCGGGGACAGGAGTTATAGCAATCAGCCCCAGCATTTT
NA,TRBJ1-4,TRBV5-1,NA,CASSGGAGTNEKLFF,TGCGCCAGCAGTGGAGGGGCGGGAACTAATGAAAAACTGTTTTTT
NA,TRBJ1-3,TRBV6-6,NA,CASTPVGTSGNTIYF,TGTGCCAGCACCCCAGTCGGGACCTCTGGAAACACCATATATTTT
NA,TRBJ1-6,TRBV18,NA,CASSPKNNSPLHF,TGTGCCAGCTCACCTAAGAATAATTCACCCCTCCACTTT
TRBD1,TRBJ2-7,TRBV14,NA,CASSQTGGIYEQYF,TGTGCCAGCAGCCAGACAGGGGGAATCTACGAGCAGTACTTC
NA,TRBJ1-5,TRBV21-1,NA,CASSTRPQHF,TGTGCCAGCAGCACCAGGCCACAGCATTTT
TRBD1,TRBJ2-7,TRBV7-9,NA,CASMLQGAGEQYF,TGTGCCAGCATGCTACAGGGGGCAGGGGAGCAGTACTTC
TRBD1,TRBJ1-3,TRBV2,NA,CASSPLRQGPSSGNTIYF,TGTGCCAGCAGCCCCTTAAGACAGGGCCCGAGCTCTGGAAACACCATATATTTT
TRBD2,TRBJ2-5,TRBV7-8,NA,CASRVDWRGDHGETQYF,TGTGCCAGCAGGGTTGACTGGCGGGGGGACCACGGAGAGACCCAGTACTTC
TRBD2,TRBJ2-7,TRBV4-2,NA,CASSQDLGSGGPSSYEQYF,TGTGCCAGCAGCCAAGATCTGGGTAGCGGGGGGCCTAGCTCCTACGAGCAGTACTTC
NA,TRBJ2-2,TRBV25-1,NA,CASSDLLFTGELFF,TGTGCCAGCAGTGACTTACTATTCACCGGGGAGCTGTTTTTT
NA,TRBJ2-3,TRBV30,NA,CAWSGWVGTDTQYF,TGTGCCTGGAGTGGGTGGGTCGGCACAGATACGCAGTATTTT
NA,TRBJ1-1,TRBV27,NA,CASSLSPVGTEAFF,TGTGCCAGCAGTTTGTCTCCGGTAGGCACTGAAGCTTTCTTT
NA,TRBJ1-3,TRBV6-1,NA,CASWGGNTIYF,TGTGCCAGCTGGGGGGGAAACACCATATATTTT
TRBD2,TRBJ2-2,TRBV7-9,NA,CASSLGSGVNTGELFF,TGTGCCAGCAGCTTAGGGAGCGGGGTAAACACCGGGGAGCTGTTTTTT
NA,TRBJ1-1,TRBV14,few,CASSQIWGGEAFF,TGTGCCAGCAGCCAAATCTGGGGGGGTGAAGCTTTCTTT
TRBD1,TRBJ1-1,TRBV10-1,NA,CASQDRADTEAFF,TGCGCCAGCCAGGACAGGGCGGACACTGAAGCTTTCTTT
NA,TRBJ1-1,TRBV6-1,NA,CASSEQRGSWAFF,TGTGCCAGCAGTGAACAGCGGGGCAGTTGGGCTTTCTTT